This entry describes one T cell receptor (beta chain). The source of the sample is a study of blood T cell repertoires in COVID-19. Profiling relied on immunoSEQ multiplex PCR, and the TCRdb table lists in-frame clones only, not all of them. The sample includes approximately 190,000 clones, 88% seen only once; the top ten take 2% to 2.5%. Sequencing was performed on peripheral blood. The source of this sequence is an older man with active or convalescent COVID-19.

CDR3: CAWRGSTGELFF. The CDR3 DNA is TGTGCCTGGAGAGGGAGCACCGGGGAGCTGTTTTTT. J is TRBJ2-2 and V is TRBV30; TRBD2 is a possible D gene (5 bases). The CDR3 has 12 amino acids. Germline V CDR1 and CDR2: GTSNPN, SVGIG (reference sequence). Trimming removed 3 bases from V and 4 bases from J, with 6 bases in between.